A selection of T cell receptor beta chains follows, all from one sample in a study of blood T cell repertoires in COVID-19. The assay was immunoSEQ multiplex PCR, and TCRdb's table has in-frame clones only and misses some. The profile shows hundreds of thousands of clones, about 91% of them singletons. The material sequenced was peripheral blood. These receptors were obtained from a woman aged 25 to 39 who had recovered from COVID-19. CDR3s include the opening cysteine and the closing phenylalanine or tryptophan. The order of the fields is CDR3 length, V gene, D gene, J gene, clone size, CDR3 protein, CDR3 DNA. D genes are given only for firm matches. Clone size, where shown, is once, few, many, or a class for clones that have expanded.

len: 14; v_gene: TRBV18; d_gene: TRBD1; j_gene: TRBJ1-1; abundance: .; CDR3aa: CASSPQRGQTEAFF; CDR3nt: TGTGCCAGCTCACCACAAAGGGGGCAAACTGAAGCTTTCTTT
len: 16; v_gene: TRBV24-1; d_gene: .; j_gene: TRBJ2-3; abundance: few; CDR3aa: CATSDSRVRSGDTQYF; CDR3nt: TGTGCCACCAGTGATTCCCGGGTCCGATCCGGAGATACGCAGTATTTT
len: 17; v_gene: TRBV5-1; d_gene: TRBD2; j_gene: TRBJ2-3; abundance: .; CDR3aa: CAGRPTVRLAGENTQYF; CDR3nt: TGCGCCGGCAGGCCGACAGTTCGACTAGCGGGGGAGAATACGCAGTATTTT
len: 13; v_gene: TRBV29-1; d_gene: TRBD1; j_gene: TRBJ2-7; abundance: .; CDR3aa: CSGTGQGGYEQYF; CDR3nt: TGCAGCGGAACCGGACAGGGGGGCTACGAGCAGTACTTC
len: 14; v_gene: TRBV15; d_gene: .; j_gene: TRBJ2-7; abundance: .; CDR3aa: CATSRDSPTYEQYF; CDR3nt: TGTGCCACCAGCAGAGATTCCCCCACTTACGAGCAGTACTTC
len: 14; v_gene: TRBV9; d_gene: TRBD1; j_gene: TRBJ1-3; abundance: .; CDR3aa: CASTDRVSGNTIYF; CDR3nt: TGTGCCAGCACGGACAGGGTCTCCGGAAACACCATATATTTT
len: 15; v_gene: TRBV7-2; d_gene: .; j_gene: TRBJ1-1; abundance: .; CDR3aa: CASSLESVVDTEAFF; CDR3nt: TGTGCCAGCAGCTTAGAGTCAGTTGTCGACACTGAAGCTTTCTTT
len: 17; v_gene: TRBV30; d_gene: TRBD1; j_gene: TRBJ2-7; abundance: .; CDR3aa: CAWSYDLPGQGGYEQYF; CDR3nt: TGTGCCTGGAGCTACGATCTACCGGGACAGGGGGGCTACGAGCAGTACTTC
len: 17; v_gene: TRBV27; d_gene: TRBD2; j_gene: TRBJ2-7; abundance: .; CDR3aa: CASSPRERGSASYEQYF; CDR3nt: TGTGCCAGCAGCCCCCGCGAGCGGGGGAGTGCATCCTACGAGCAGTACTTC
len: 13; v_gene: TRBV28; d_gene: .; j_gene: TRBJ2-4; abundance: .; CDR3aa: CARNPAAKNIQYF; CDR3nt: TGTGCCAGAAACCCCGCGGCCAAAAACATTCAGTACTTC
len: 20; v_gene: TRBV5-1; d_gene: TRBD1; j_gene: TRBJ2-2; abundance: .; CDR3aa: CASSLLQGQGAAPNTGELFF; CDR3nt: TGCGCCAGCAGCTTGTTGCAGGGACAGGGGGCCGCTCCGAACACCGGGGAGCTGTTTTTT
len: 14; v_gene: TRBV4-1; d_gene: .; j_gene: TRBJ1-6; abundance: many; CDR3aa: CASSRPRRGVPLHF; CDR3nt: TGCGCCAGCAGCCGACCCAGGAGGGGTGTCCCCCTCCACTTT
len: 14; v_gene: TRBV2; d_gene: TRBD1; j_gene: TRBJ1-4; abundance: .; CDR3aa: CASSDGTGGEKLFF; CDR3nt: TGTGCCAGCAGTGACGGGACAGGGGGTGAAAAACTGTTTTTT
len: 15; v_gene: TRBV2; d_gene: TRBD1; j_gene: TRBJ1-2; abundance: .; CDR3aa: CASGDRTIGDYGYTF; CDR3nt: TGTGCCAGCGGGGACAGGACAATTGGGGACTATGGCTACACCTTC
len: 15; v_gene: TRBV7-9; d_gene: .; j_gene: TRBJ2-3; abundance: .; CDR3aa: CASSLAGGPTDTQYF; CDR3nt: TGTGCCAGCAGCTTAGCTGGGGGCCCCACAGATACGCAGTATTTT
len: 14; v_gene: TRBV5-1; d_gene: .; j_gene: TRBJ1-2; abundance: .; CDR3aa: CASSLVGQVGGYTF; CDR3nt: TGCGCCAGCAGCTTGGTAGGCCAGGTTGGTGGCTACACCTTC
len: 15; v_gene: TRBV7-9; d_gene: .; j_gene: TRBJ2-6; abundance: .; CDR3aa: CASSPRQAGANVLTF; CDR3nt: TGTGCCAGCAGCCCTCGACAGGCTGGGGCCAACGTCCTGACTTTC
len: 10; v_gene: TRBV7-2; d_gene: TRBD1; j_gene: TRBJ1-5; abundance: .; CDR3aa: CATGQAHQHF; CDR3nt: TGTGCCACCGGACAGGCCCACCAGCATTTT
len: 14; v_gene: TRBV18; d_gene: TRBD1; j_gene: TRBJ1-1; abundance: .; CDR3aa: CASSTTGAVTEAFF; CDR3nt: TGTGCCAGCTCAACCACAGGGGCGGTCACTGAAGCTTTCTTT
len: 11; v_gene: TRBV12-3/TRBV12-4; d_gene: .; j_gene: TRBJ2-1; abundance: .; CDR3aa: CASTWHNEQFF; CDR3nt: TGTGCCAGCACCTGGCACAATGAGCAGTTCTTC
len: 15; v_gene: TRBV7-3; d_gene: TRBD1; j_gene: TRBJ1-1; abundance: .; CDR3aa: CASSLVGRGDTEAFF; CDR3nt: TGTGCCAGCAGCTTAGTTGGCAGGGGGGACACTGAAGCTTTCTTT
len: 17; v_gene: TRBV6-2/TRBV6-3; d_gene: TRBD1; j_gene: TRBJ1-1; abundance: .; CDR3aa: CASSLTGTGNMNTEAFF; CDR3nt: TGTGCCAGCAGCCTTACCGGGACAGGGAACATGAACACTGAAGCTTTCTTT
len: 15; v_gene: TRBV4-2; d_gene: TRBD1; j_gene: TRBJ1-1; abundance: .; CDR3aa: CASSPQTGGYTEAFF; CDR3nt: TGTGCCAGCAGCCCACAGACAGGGGGCTACACTGAAGCTTTCTTT
len: 16; v_gene: TRBV6-5; d_gene: TRBD1; j_gene: TRBJ1-4; abundance: few; CDR3aa: CASSYGSGTGGEKLFF; CDR3nt: TGTGCCAGCAGTTACGGAAGCGGGACAGGGGGGGAAAAACTGTTTTTT
len: 13; v_gene: TRBV5-1; d_gene: .; j_gene: TRBJ2-7; abundance: once; CDR3aa: CASSWDSTYEQYF; CDR3nt: TGCGCCAGCAGCTGGGACTCTACCTACGAGCAGTACTTC
len: 14; v_gene: TRBV7-8; d_gene: .; j_gene: TRBJ1-1; abundance: .; CDR3aa: CASSLEGAEAEAFF; CDR3nt: TGTGCCAGCAGCTTAGAAGGGGCCGAGGCTGAAGCTTTCTTT
len: 14; v_gene: TRBV5-6; d_gene: TRBD1; j_gene: TRBJ2-1; abundance: .; CDR3aa: CASSPLTGILGQFF; CDR3nt: TGTGCCAGCAGCCCCCTGACAGGGATTCTCGGGCAGTTCTTC
len: 14; v_gene: TRBV7-9; d_gene: .; j_gene: TRBJ2-7; abundance: .; CDR3aa: CASSLGGQAYEQYF; CDR3nt: TGTGCCAGCAGCTTAGGAGGGCAGGCCTACGAGCAGTACTTC
len: 13; v_gene: TRBV3-1/TRBV3-2; d_gene: .; j_gene: TRBJ2-5; abundance: few; CDR3aa: CASSQVRGETQYF; CDR3nt: TGTGCCAGCAGCCAAGTTCGAGGGGAGACCCAGTACTTC
len: 16; v_gene: TRBV7-8; d_gene: TRBD1; j_gene: TRBJ2-6; abundance: few; CDR3aa: CASSPTTGAGANVLTF; CDR3nt: TGTGCCAGCAGCCCGACGACAGGGGCCGGGGCCAACGTCCTGACTTTC
len: 12; v_gene: TRBV20-1; d_gene: .; j_gene: TRBJ1-2; abundance: .; CDR3aa: CSASRGAGGYTF; CDR3nt: TGCAGTGCTAGTCGGGGGGCAGGGGGCTACACCTTC
len: 15; v_gene: TRBV5-1; d_gene: TRBD1; j_gene: TRBJ2-5; abundance: .; CDR3aa: CASSRGTANQETQYF; CDR3nt: TGCGCCAGCAGCCGAGGGACAGCCAACCAAGAGACCCAGTACTTC